The source of this T cell receptor beta chain is a study of CD8+CD57+ T cells in acquired aplastic anemia. On this clonotype: Germline is not matched at one junction end, which may reflect a read error.

Genomic DNA was employed as the template in profiling TCR beta VDJ and CDR3. MiXCR, applied by TCRdb to the reads, yields one record per CDR3 protein. Seen here are roughly 180,000 distinct CDR3 sequences, roughly 50% observed once, and the top ten hold 10% to 15%. Those patients picked for sequencing had displayed CD8+CD57+ cell expansion on flow cytometry. The CDR3 has 12 residues. Germline V CDR1 and CDR2: SGHTA, FQGNSA. The material sequenced was sorted CD4+, CD8+, or CD8+CD57+ T cells (not recorded which) from PBMCs. This sequence originates from a human donor with aplastic anemia. This chain uses TRBV7-2 with TRBJ2-6; D may be TRBD1 (5 bases). Here the CDR3 DNA reads TGTGCCAGCAGCCGTGGGGCCAACGTCCCGACTTTC. This sequence encodes CASSRGANVPTF. Variable domain in full (rest from reference TRBV7-2 and TRBJ2-6): GAGVSQSPSNKVTEKGKDVELRCDPISGHTALYWYRQSLGQGLEFLIYFQGNSAPDKSGLPSDRFSAERTGGSVSTLTIQRTQQEDSAVYLCASSRGANVPTFGAGSRLTVL.